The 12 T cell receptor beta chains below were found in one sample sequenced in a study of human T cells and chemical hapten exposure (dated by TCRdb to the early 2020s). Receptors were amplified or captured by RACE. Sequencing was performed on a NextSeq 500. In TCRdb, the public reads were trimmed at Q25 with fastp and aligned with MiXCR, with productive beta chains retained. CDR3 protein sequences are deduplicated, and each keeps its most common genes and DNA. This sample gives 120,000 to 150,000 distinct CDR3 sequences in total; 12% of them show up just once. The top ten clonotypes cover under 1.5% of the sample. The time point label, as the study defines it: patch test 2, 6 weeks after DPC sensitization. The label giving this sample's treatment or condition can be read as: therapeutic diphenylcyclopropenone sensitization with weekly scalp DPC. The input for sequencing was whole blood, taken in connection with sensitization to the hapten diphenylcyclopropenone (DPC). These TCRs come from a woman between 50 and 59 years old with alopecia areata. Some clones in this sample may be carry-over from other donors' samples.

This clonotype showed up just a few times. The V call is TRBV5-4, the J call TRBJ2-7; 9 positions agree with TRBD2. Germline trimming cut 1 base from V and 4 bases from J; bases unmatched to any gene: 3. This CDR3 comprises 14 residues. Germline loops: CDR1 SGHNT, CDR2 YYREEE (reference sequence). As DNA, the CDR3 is TGTGCCAGCAGCTTGTCTAGCGGGATTTACGAGCAGTACTTC. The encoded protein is CASSLSSGIYEQYF.

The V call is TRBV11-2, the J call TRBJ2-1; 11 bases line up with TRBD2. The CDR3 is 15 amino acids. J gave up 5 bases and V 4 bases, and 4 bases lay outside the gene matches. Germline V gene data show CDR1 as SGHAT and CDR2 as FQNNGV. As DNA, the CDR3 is TGTGCCAGCAGCTGGGGACTAGCGGAGCACAATGAGCAGTTCTTC. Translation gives CASSWGLAEHNEQFF.

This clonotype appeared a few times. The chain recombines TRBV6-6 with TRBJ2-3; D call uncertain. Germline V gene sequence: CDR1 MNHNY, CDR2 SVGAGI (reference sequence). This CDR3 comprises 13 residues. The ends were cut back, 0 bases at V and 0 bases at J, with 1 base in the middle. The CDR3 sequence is CASSYSSTDTQYF. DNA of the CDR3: TGTGCCAGCAGTTACTCGAGCACAGATACGCAGTATTTT.

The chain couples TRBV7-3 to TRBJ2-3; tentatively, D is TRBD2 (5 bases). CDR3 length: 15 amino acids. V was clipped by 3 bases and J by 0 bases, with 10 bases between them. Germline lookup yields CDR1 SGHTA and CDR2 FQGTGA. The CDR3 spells CASSFWAGSTDTQYF. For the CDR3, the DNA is TGTGCCAGCAGCTTTTGGGCGGGTAGCACAGATACGCAGTATTTT.

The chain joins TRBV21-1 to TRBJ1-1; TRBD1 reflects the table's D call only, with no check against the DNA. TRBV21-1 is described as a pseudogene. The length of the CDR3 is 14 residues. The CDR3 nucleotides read TGTGCCAGCACCATACGGACAGCGAGCCGTGAAGCTTTCTTT. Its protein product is CASTIRTASREAFF.

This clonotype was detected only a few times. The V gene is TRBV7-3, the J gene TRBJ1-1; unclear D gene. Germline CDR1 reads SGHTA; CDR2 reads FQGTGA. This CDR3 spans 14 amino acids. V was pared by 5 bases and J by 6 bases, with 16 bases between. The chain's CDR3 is CASSPQEGSAEAFF. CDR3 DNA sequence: TGTGCCAGCAGCCCCCAGGAGGGCTCGGCTGAAGCTTTCTTT.

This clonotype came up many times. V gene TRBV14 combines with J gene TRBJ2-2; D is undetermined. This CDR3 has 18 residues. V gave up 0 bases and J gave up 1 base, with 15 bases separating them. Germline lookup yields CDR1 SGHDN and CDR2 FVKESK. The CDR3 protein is CASSQEIEVVMNTGELFF. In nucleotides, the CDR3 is TGTGCCAGCAGCCAAGAGATCGAGGTAGTGATGAACACCGGGGAGCTGTTTTTT.

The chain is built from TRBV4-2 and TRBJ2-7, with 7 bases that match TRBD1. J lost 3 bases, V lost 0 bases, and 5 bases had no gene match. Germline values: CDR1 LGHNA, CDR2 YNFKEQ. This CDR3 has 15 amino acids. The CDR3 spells CASSQDSRDSYEQYF. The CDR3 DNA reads TGTGCCAGCAGCCAAGATTCACGGGACAGCTACGAGCAGTACTTC.

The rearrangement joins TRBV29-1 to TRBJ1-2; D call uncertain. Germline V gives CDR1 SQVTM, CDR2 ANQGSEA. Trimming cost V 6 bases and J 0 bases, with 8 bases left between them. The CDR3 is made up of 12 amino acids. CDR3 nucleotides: TGCAGCGTGCGTACGACTAACTATGGCTACACCTTC. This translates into CSVRTTNYGYTF. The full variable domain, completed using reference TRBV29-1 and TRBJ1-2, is SAVISQKPSRDICQRGTSLTIQCQVDSQVTMMFWYRQQPGQSLTLIATANQGSEATYESGFVIDKFPISRPNLTFSTLTVSNMSPEDSSIYLCSVRTTNYGYTFGSGTRLTVV.

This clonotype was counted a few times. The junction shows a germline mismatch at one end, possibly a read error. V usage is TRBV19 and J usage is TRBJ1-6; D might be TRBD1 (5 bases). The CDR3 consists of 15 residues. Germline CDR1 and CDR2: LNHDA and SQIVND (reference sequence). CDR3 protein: CASSTRSGRNSPLHF. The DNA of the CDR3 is TGTGCCAGCAGTACACGGTCAGGGAGGAATTCACCCCTCCACTTT.

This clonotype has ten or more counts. Here the CDR3 reads CASSRSTTGGASNYGYTF. Here the CDR3 DNA reads TGTGCCAGCAGCCGATCGACTACAGGGGGCGCATCGAACTATGGCTACACCTTC. The chain combines TRBV3-1 with TRBJ1-2; TRBD1 matches 9 bases. The CDR3 has 18 amino acids. Germline trimming cut 4 bases from V and 2 bases from J; bases unmatched to any gene: 14. Germline-derived CDR1 and CDR2 are LGHDT and YNNKEL (reference sequence).

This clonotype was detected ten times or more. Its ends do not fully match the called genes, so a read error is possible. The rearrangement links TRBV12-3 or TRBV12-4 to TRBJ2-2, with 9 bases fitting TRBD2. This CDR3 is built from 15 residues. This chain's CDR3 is CASSLAGSNTGELFF. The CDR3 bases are TGTGCCAGCAGTCTAGCGGGGTCGAACACCGGGGAGCTGTTTTTT.